A few counts support the clone carrying this T cell receptor (beta chain). A sample-barcoded 5' primer and a J-beta primer mix were used in a second PCR of roughly 6 to 11 cycles. TCRdb recomputed calls from the 5' RACE reads with MiXCR, one row per CDR3 protein. The sample holds 780,000 or so distinct CDR3 sequences, approximately 60% seen once. The record originates from a study of blood T cells in healthy people across ages. The extraction recovered at least 5.5 micrograms of total RNA per sample. Per germline, CDR1 DFQATT and CDR2 SNEGSKA (reference sequence). The CDR3 contains 16 residues. Trimming cost V 2 bases and J 9 bases; bases outside gene matches: 10.

The rearrangement links TRBV20-1 to TRBJ2-1; TRBD2 matches at 13 bases. This clonotype was obtained from a man aged 40-49 years in good health. Source material: blood. The DNA for the CDR3 is TGCAGTGCTAGAAAGGGACTAGCGGGGAGTCGAGGTGAGCAGTTCTTC. As protein: CSARKGLAGSRGEQFF.